The source of this T cell receptor beta chain is a study of T cell responses to AZD1222 COVID-19 vaccine. Clones were sequenced by immunoSEQ multiplex PCR, and TCRdb holds only the in-frame ones, with some missing. The table has around 120,000 clones, about 90% seen once. Germline V lookup: CDR1 MNHEY, CDR2 SVGAGI. The CDR3 runs to 15 residues. The ends lost 5 bases at V and 3 bases at J; junction bases unmatched: 5. The chain carries TRBV6-5 and TRBJ1-5; 9 bases line up with TRBD1. Here the sequenced sample was peripheral blood, taken on day 0 of AZD1222 vaccination. This TCR was sampled from an adult in good health. This CDR3 is CASSPGTGNNQPQHF. The CDR3 DNA sequence: TGTGCCAGCAGTCCCGGGACAGGGAACAATCAGCCCCAGCATTTT.